These T cell receptor beta chains were read from a single sample in a study of blood T cell repertoires in COVID-19. Only in-frame clones appear in the TCRdb table, and some are missing; sequencing was by immunoSEQ multiplex PCR. The sample contains around 260,000 clones, under 90% of which appear only once. The sequencing sample was made of peripheral blood. Source of these receptors: a woman aged 50 to 60 who had recovered from COVID-19. CDR3s include the opening cysteine and the closing phenylalanine or tryptophan. Fields, in order: CDR3 DNA, CDR3 protein, CDR3 length, D gene, V gene, clone size, J gene. D genes are given only for firm matches. Clone size is stated in some rows and not others, as once, few, many or a class when expanded.

DNA: TGTGCCAGCAGTGAATCTTTTCCGGGACTGCTCGACAATGAGCAGTTCTTC
CDR3: CASSESFPGLLDNEQFF
length: 17
D: .
V: TRBV2
size: .
J: TRBJ2-1

DNA: TGTGCCAGCAGCGTATCCAGTTCTGGCACAGATACGCAGTATTTT
CDR3: CASSVSSSGTDTQYF
length: 15
D: .
V: TRBV9
size: few
J: TRBJ2-3

DNA: TGTGCCAGCAGCCAAGATTCTCGGCGGGGGGAGCTGTTTTTT
CDR3: CASSQDSRRGELFF
length: 14
D: .
V: TRBV3-1/TRBV3-2
size: .
J: TRBJ2-2

DNA: TGTGCCAGCAGCACGCCCCTAATGGATACGCAGTATTTT
CDR3: CASSTPLMDTQYF
length: 13
D: .
V: TRBV6-2/TRBV6-3
size: .
J: TRBJ2-3

DNA: TGTGCCAGCAGCCAAGACAGGGGCACCGGGGAGCTGTTTTTT
CDR3: CASSQDRGTGELFF
length: 14
D: TRBD1
V: TRBV11-1
size: .
J: TRBJ2-2

DNA: TGTGCCAGCAAAAGAACAGGGGCAGATACGCAGTATTTT
CDR3: CASKRTGADTQYF
length: 13
D: TRBD1
V: TRBV12-3/TRBV12-4
size: .
J: TRBJ2-3

DNA: TGTGCCAGCAGCGTAGCTGAATGGGGCCGACTCCCCTGGGGGGATGAGCAGTTCTTC
CDR3: CASSVAEWGRLPWGDEQFF
length: 19
D: .
V: TRBV9
size: .
J: TRBJ2-1

DNA: TGCGCCAGCAGCCAGTCTCATTTCGGGACAAGCCTTAGGTATGGCTACACCTTC
CDR3: CASSQSHFGTSLRYGYTF
length: 18
D: .
V: TRBV4-3
size: .
J: TRBJ1-2

DNA: TGTGCCAGCAGCCGCCTATTAGGGGTACTCTACAATGAGCAGTTCTTC
CDR3: CASSRLLGVLYNEQFF
length: 16
D: .
V: TRBV7-9
size: .
J: TRBJ2-1

DNA: TGTGCCAGCATGAGGCGGGGCACCACTAACTATGGCTACACCTTC
CDR3: CASMRRGTTNYGYTF
length: 15
D: .
V: TRBV7-9
size: .
J: TRBJ1-2

DNA: TGTGCCAGTAGTATGGTCAGGGGGAACGAGCAGTACTTC
CDR3: CASSMVRGNEQYF
length: 13
D: TRBD1
V: TRBV19
size: .
J: TRBJ2-7

DNA: TGTGCCAGCAGCAGGGACACCTTCTCCTACGAGCAGTACTTC
CDR3: CASSRDTFSYEQYF
length: 14
D: .
V: TRBV5-5
size: .
J: TRBJ2-7

DNA: TGTGCCAGCAGCTTAGGAGCGGGACGGAGGGGTGAAAAACTGTTTTTT
CDR3: CASSLGAGRRGEKLFF
length: 16
D: .
V: TRBV11-2
size: .
J: TRBJ1-4

DNA: TGTGCCAGCAGCCTCAAGGTAGCCGGTTCCAATGAGCAGTTCTTC
CDR3: CASSLKVAGSNEQFF
length: 15
D: .
V: TRBV7-6
size: .
J: TRBJ2-1

DNA: TGTGCCAGCAGCCCCCGAAGTTCTCACGGTGGCTACACCTTC
CDR3: CASSPRSSHGGYTF
length: 14
D: .
V: TRBV4-2
size: once
J: TRBJ1-2

DNA: TGTGCCAGCTCACCACAGCGCGGGGGGCTCGGTCAGCCCCAGCATTTT
CDR3: CASSPQRGGLGQPQHF
length: 16
D: .
V: TRBV18
size: .
J: TRBJ1-5

DNA: TGTGCCAGCAGCACCCCCGGGACAGGGTTTCGCCAGCCCCAGCATTTT
CDR3: CASSTPGTGFRQPQHF
length: 16
D: TRBD1
V: TRBV28
size: once
J: TRBJ1-5

DNA: TGTGCCAGCAGTTTGGGACTTCACAATCAGCCCCAGCATTTT
CDR3: CASSLGLHNQPQHF
length: 14
D: .
V: TRBV28
size: few
J: TRBJ1-5

DNA: TGTGCCAGCAGCCCCTGGGGCGGCAATCAGCCCCAGCATTTT
CDR3: CASSPWGGNQPQHF
length: 14
D: .
V: TRBV6-2/TRBV6-3
size: .
J: TRBJ1-5

DNA: TGCGCCAGCAGTTTCGGACTAGCGGGGGGCCAAGAGACCCAGTACTTC
CDR3: CASSFGLAGGQETQYF
length: 16
D: TRBD2
V: TRBV3-1/TRBV3-2
size: .
J: TRBJ2-5

DNA: TGTGCCAGCAGTTTCCTAGCGGGGGTTCCCACAGATACGCAGTATTTT
CDR3: CASSFLAGVPTDTQYF
length: 16
D: TRBD2
V: TRBV6-2/TRBV6-3
size: .
J: TRBJ2-3

DNA: TGTGCCAGTAGTTATCGGGTGGGCACAGATACGCAGTATTTT
CDR3: CASSYRVGTDTQYF
length: 14
D: .
V: TRBV19
size: few
J: TRBJ2-3

DNA: TGTGCCAGCAGGACCCAGGGGGCGGGGGAGCTGTTTTTT
CDR3: CASRTQGAGELFF
length: 13
D: TRBD1
V: TRBV6-5
size: .
J: TRBJ2-2

DNA: TGCAGTGCTAGTCCCGGGACTAGCTACAATGAGCAGTTCTTC
CDR3: CSASPGTSYNEQFF
length: 14
D: TRBD2
V: TRBV20-1
size: .
J: TRBJ2-1

DNA: TGCACCAGCATCCTTAGCTTTGTGGGAGGACCCCAAGAGACCCAGTACTTC
CDR3: CTSILSFVGGPQETQYF
length: 17
D: .
V: TRBV1
size: .
J: TRBJ2-5

DNA: TGTGCCAGCAGCCCTAATACAGGGGGGTACACTGAAGCTTTCTTT
CDR3: CASSPNTGGYTEAFF
length: 15
D: TRBD1
V: TRBV7-2
size: .
J: TRBJ1-1

DNA: TGTGCCAGCAGCTTGGTGGGGGGGCCTCAGCCCCAGCATTTT
CDR3: CASSLVGGPQPQHF
length: 14
D: .
V: TRBV5-5
size: .
J: TRBJ1-5

DNA: TGTGCCATCAGGGCCAATCTGAACACCGGGGAGCTGTTTTTT
CDR3: CAIRANLNTGELFF
length: 14
D: .
V: TRBV10-3
size: .
J: TRBJ2-2

DNA: TGTGCCAGCAGCACTACGGACAGAGGCTATAATTCACCCCTCCACTTT
CDR3: CASSTTDRGYNSPLHF
length: 16
D: .
V: TRBV7-9
size: .
J: TRBJ1-6

DNA: TGTGCCAGCGGCCGGGACAGGCGAATTTCTGGGGCCAACGTCCTGACTTTC
CDR3: CASGRDRRISGANVLTF
length: 17
D: TRBD1
V: TRBV27
size: .
J: TRBJ2-6

DNA: TGTGCCAGTAGTATCCTCGGGCAGGGGATCTACGAGCAGTACTTC
CDR3: CASSILGQGIYEQYF
length: 15
D: .
V: TRBV19
size: .
J: TRBJ2-7

DNA: TGTGCCAGCTCGTTCCCCCGGGTCGGGACCCATGGCGGGGATCAGCCCCAGCATTTT
CDR3: CASSFPRVGTHGGDQPQHF
length: 19
D: .
V: TRBV18
size: .
J: TRBJ1-5

DNA: TGTGCCAGCAGCTTACAGGGATCCGATAATTCACCCCTCCACTTT
CDR3: CASSLQGSDNSPLHF
length: 15
D: .
V: TRBV7-3
size: .
J: TRBJ1-6